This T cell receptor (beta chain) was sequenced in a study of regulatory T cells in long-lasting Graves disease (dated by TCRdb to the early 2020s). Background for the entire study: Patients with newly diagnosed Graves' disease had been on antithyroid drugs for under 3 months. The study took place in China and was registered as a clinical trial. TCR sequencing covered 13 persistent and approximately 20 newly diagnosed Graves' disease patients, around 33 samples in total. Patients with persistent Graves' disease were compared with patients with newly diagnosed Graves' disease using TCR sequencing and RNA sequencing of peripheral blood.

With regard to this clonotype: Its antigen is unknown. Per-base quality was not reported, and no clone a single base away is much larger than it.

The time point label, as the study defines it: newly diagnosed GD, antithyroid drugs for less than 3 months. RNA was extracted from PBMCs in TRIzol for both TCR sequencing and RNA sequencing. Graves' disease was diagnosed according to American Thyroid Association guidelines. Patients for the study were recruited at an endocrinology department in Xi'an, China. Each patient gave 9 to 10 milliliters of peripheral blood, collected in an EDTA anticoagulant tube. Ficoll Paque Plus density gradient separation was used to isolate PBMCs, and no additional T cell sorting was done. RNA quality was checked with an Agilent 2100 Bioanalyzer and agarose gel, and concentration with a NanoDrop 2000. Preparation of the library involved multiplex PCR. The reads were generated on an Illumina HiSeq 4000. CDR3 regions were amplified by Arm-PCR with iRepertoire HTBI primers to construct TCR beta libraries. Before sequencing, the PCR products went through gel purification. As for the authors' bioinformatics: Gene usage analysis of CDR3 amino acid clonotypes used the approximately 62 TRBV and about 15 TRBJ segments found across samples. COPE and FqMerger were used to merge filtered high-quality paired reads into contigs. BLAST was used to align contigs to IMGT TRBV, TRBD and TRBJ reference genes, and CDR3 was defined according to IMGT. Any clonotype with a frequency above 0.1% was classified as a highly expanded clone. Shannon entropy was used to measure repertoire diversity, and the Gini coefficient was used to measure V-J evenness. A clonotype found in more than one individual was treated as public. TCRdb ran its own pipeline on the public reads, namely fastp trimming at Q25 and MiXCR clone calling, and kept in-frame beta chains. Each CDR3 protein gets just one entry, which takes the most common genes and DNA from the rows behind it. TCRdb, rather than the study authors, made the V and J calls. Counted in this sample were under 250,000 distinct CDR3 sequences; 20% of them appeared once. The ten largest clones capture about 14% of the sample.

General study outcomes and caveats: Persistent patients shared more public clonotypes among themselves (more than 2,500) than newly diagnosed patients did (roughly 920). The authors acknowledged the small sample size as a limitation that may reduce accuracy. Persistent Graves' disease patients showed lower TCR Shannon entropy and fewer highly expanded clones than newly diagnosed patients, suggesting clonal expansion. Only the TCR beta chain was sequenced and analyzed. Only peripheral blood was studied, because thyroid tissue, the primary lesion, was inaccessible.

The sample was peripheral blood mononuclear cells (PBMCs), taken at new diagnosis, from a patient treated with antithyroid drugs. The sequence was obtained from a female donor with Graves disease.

The CDR3 region reads CASSYWAGGNTEAFF. The sequence in DNA is TGTGCCAGCAGCTACTGGGCGGGGGGGAACACTGAAGCTTTCTTT. The chain uses TRBV7-8 and TRBJ1-1; a weak D assignment points to TRBD1 (5 bases agree). CDR1 is given as SGHVS and CDR2 as FQNEAQ, both from the germline V gene. V gives up 4 bases and J gives up 1 base, and the segment between their germline ends measures 13 bases. Including cysteine and phenylalanine, the CDR3 has 15 amino acids. Only the CDR3 part of the read is kept: 45 bases, read in frame from the first base.